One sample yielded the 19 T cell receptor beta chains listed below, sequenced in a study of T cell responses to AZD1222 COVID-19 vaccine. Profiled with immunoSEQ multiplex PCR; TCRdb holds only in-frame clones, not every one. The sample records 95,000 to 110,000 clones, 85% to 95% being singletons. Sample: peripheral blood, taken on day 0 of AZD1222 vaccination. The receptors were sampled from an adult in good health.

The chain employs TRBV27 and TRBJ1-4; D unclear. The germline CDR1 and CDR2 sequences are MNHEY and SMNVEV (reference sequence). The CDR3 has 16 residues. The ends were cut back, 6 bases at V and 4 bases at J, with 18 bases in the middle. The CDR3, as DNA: TGTGCCAGCAGCCCAGCTGGGAATCGCCTTAATGAAAAACTGTTTTTT. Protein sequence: CASSPAGNRLNEKLFF.

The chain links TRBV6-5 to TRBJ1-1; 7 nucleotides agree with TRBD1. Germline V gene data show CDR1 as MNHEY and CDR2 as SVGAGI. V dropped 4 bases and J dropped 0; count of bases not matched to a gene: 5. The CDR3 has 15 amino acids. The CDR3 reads CASSSRDSLNTEAFF. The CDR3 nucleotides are TGTGCCAGCAGTTCAAGGGACAGTTTGAACACTGAAGCTTTCTTT.

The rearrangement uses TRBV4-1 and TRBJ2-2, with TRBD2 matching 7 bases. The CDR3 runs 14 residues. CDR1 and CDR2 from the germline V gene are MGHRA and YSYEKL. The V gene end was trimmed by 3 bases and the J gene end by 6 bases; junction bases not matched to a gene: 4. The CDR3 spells CASSHVLAAGELFF. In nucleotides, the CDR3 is TGCGCCAGCAGCCATGTTCTAGCGGCCGGGGAGCTGTTTTTT.

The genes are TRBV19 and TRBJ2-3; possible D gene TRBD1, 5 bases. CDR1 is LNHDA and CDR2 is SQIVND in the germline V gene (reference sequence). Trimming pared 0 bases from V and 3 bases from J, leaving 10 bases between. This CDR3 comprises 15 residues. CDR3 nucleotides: TGTGCCAGTAGTATAGACAGGGCAGTTACAGATACGCAGTATTTT. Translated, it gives CASSIDRAVTDTQYF.

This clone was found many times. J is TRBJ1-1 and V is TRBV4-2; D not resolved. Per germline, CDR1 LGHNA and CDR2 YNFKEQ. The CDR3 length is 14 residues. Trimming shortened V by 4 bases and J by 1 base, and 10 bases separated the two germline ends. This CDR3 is CASSLNSENTEAFF. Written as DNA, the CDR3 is TGTGCCAGCAGCCTGAACAGCGAGAACACTGAAGCTTTCTTT.

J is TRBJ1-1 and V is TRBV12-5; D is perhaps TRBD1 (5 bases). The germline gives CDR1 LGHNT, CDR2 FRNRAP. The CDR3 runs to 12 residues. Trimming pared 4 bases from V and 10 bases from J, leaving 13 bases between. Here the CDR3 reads CASGSGADRAFF. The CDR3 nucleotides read TGTGCTAGTGGTTCTGGGGCAGACCGAGCTTTCTTT.

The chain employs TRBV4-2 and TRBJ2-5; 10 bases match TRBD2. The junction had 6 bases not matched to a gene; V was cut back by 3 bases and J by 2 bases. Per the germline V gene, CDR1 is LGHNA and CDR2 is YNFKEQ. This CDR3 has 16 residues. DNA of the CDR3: TGTGCCAGCAGCCACGGACTAGCGGAGATACAAGAGACCCAGTACTTC. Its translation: CASSHGLAEIQETQYF.

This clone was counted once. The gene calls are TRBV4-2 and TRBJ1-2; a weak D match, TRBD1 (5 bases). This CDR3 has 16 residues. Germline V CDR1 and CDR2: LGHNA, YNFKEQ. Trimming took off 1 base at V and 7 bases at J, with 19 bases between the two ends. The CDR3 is CASSQGGEGVSSGYTF. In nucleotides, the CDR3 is TGTGCCAGCAGCCAAGGGGGCGAAGGGGTGTCCTCTGGCTACACCTTC.

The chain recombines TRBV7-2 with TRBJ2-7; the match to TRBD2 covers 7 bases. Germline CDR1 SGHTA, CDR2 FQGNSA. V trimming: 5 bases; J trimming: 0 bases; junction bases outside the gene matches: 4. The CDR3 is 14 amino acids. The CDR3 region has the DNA TGTGCCAGCAGCCCCAGCGGGGACTCCTACGAGCAGTACTTC. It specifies CASSPSGDSYEQYF.

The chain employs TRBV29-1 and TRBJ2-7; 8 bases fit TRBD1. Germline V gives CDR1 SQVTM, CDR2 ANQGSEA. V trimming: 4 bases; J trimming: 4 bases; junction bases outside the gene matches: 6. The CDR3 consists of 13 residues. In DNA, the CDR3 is TGCAGCGTTGTGGACAGGGCGAATTACGAGCAGTACTTC. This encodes CSVVDRANYEQYF.

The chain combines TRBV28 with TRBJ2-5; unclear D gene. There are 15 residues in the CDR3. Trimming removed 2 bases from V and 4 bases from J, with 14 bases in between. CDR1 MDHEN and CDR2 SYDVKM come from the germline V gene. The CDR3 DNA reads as TGTGCCAGCAGTTTAGGAGCCATCAAGCTAGAGACCCAGTACTTC. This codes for CASSLGAIKLETQYF.

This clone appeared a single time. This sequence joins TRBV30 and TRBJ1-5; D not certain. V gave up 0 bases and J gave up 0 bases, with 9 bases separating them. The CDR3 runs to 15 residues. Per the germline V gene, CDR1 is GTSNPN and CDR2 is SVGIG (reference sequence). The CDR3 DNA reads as TGTGCCTGGAGTGTACGACATAATAGCAATCAGCCCCAGCATTTT. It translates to CAWSVRHNSNQPQHF. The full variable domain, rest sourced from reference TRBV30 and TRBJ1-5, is SQTIHQWPATLVQPVGSPLSLECTVEGTSNPNLYWYRQAAGRGLQLLFYSVGIGQISSEVPQNLSASRPQDRQFILSSKKLLLSDSGFYLCAWSVRHNSNQPQHFGDGTRLSIL.

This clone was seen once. The CDR3 loop reads CASSLFLNEQFF. DNA of the CDR3: TGTGCCAGCAGCTTATTCCTCAATGAGCAGTTCTTC. The chain links TRBV11-2 to TRBJ2-1, with D unclear. V was cut by 2 bases and J by 6 bases, with 5 bases left in between. The germline V gene encodes CDR1 SGHAT and CDR2 FQNNGV. This CDR3 has 12 residues.

The CDR3 DNA sequence: TGTGCCAGCAGCGTAGCTACGTCGACAGGGGAAACCGGGGAGCTGTTTTTT. Translating it yields CASSVATSTGETGELFF. The chain couples TRBV9 to TRBJ2-2, with 8 bases lining up with TRBD1. The CDR3 is 17 residues long. CDR1 is SGDLS and CDR2 is YYNGEE in the germline V gene. Trimming cost V 0 bases and J 5 bases; bases outside gene matches: 9.

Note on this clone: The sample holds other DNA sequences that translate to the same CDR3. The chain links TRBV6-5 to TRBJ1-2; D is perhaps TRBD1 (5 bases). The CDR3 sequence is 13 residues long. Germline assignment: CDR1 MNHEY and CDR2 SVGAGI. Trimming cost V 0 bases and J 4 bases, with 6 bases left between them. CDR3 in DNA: TGTGCCAGCAGTTACTCGAGGGGCTATGGCTACACCTTC. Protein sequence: CASSYSRGYGYTF.

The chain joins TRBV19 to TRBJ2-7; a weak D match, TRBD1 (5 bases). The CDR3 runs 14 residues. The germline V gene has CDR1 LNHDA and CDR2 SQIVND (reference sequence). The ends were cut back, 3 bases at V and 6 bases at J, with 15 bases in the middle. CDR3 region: CASSISGSQGEQYF. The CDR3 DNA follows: TGTGCCAGTAGTATTTCCGGTTCGCAGGGCGAGCAGTACTTC.

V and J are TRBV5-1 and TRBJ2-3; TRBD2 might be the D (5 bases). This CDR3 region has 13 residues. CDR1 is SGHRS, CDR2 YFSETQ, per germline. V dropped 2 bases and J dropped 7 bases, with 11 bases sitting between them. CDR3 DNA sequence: TGCGCCAGCAGCTTAGCCGGGGAACATACGCAGTATTTT. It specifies CASSLAGEHTQYF.

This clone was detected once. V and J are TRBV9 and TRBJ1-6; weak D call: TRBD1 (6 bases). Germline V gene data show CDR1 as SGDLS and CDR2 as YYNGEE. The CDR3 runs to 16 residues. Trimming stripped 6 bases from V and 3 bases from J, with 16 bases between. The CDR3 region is CASTSNPDSYNSPLHF. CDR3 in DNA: TGTGCCAGCACCTCTAACCCGGACAGCTATAATTCACCCCTCCACTTT.

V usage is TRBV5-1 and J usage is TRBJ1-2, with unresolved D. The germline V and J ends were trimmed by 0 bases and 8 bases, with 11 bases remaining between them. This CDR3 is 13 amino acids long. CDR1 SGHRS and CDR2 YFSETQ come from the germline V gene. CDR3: CASSLGPERGYTF. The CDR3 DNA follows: TGCGCCAGCAGCTTGGGACCGGAGCGAGGCTACACCTTC.